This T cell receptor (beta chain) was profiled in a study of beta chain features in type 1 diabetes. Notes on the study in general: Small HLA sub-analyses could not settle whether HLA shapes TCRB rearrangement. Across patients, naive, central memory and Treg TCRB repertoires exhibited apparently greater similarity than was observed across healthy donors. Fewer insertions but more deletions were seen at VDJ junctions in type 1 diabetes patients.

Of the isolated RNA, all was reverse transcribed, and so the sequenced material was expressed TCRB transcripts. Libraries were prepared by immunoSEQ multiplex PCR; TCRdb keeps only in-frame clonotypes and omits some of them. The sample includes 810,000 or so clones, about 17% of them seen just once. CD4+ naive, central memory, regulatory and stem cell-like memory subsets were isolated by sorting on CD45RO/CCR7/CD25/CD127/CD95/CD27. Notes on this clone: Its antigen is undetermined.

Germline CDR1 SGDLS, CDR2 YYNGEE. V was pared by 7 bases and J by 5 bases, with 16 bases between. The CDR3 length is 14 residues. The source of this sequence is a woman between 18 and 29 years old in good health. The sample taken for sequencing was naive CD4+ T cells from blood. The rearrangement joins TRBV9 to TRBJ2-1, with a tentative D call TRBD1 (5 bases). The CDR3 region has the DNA TGTGCCAGCTCTCACAGGACCACACACAATGAGCAGTTCTTC. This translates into CASSHRTTHNEQFF.